This TCR beta chain comes out of a study of beta chain features in type 1 diabetes. Germline-derived CDR1 and CDR2 are SGDLS and YYNGEE. V was trimmed by 2 bases and J by 2 bases, leaving 9 bases between them. The CDR3 runs to 14 residues. As regards this clone: What it binds is unknown. Other nucleotide sequences in the sample specify the same CDR3.

Expressed TCRB transcripts were sequenced after all isolated RNA was converted to cDNA. TCRdb's copy holds only in-frame clones and misses some; the assay was immunoSEQ multiplex PCR. The sample holds some 370,000 clones, over 9% seen once. Study outcomes and limitations: Researchers report that Type 1 diabetes patients had moderately but significantly shorter TCRB CDR3s across all four CD4+ subsets.

The sequencing input was central memory CD4+ T cells from blood. The rearrangement joins TRBV9 to TRBJ2-3, with D tentatively TRBD1 or TRBD2 (5 bases each). This TCR was sampled from a young man with type 1 diabetes. In DNA, the CDR3 is TGTGCCAGCAGCGTGAGGGGTGACACAGATACGCAGTATTTT. This sequence encodes CASSVRGDTDTQYF.